This T cell receptor (beta chain) appears in the sequencing data of a study of blood T cell repertoires in COVID-19. Study overall: The United States, Italy and Spain supplied acute and convalescent COVID-19 samples. PBMCs, B-cell-depleted T cells, or T cells were the source of the cDNA or gDNA that made up the material.

Trimming cost V 8 bases and J 4 bases, with 14 bases left between them. CDR1 GTSNPN and CDR2 SVGIG come from the germline V gene (reference sequence). CDR3 length: 12 residues. Authors' methods: Using reference gene primer amplification, nucleated cell counts were estimated. Sequenced by immunoSEQ multiplex PCR; TCRdb stores in-frame clones only, minus some. V and J calls plus clone size are reproduced from that table; the DNA served to infer D and trimming. The sample yields about 230,000 clones, about 85% seen once. The receptor was derived from a woman older than 75 with active or convalescent COVID-19. V gene TRBV30 combines with J gene TRBJ1-1, with D perhaps matching TRBD1 (5 bases). The source material was peripheral blood. The CDR3 loop is CAHDRDGTEAFF. The CDR3 coding sequence is TGTGCCCATGACAGAGACGGCACTGAAGCTTTCTTT.